The present TCR beta chain was sequenced within a study of blood T cell repertoires in COVID-19. Overall study context: There were acute and convalescent COVID-19 samples, and they came from the United States, Italy and Spain. Sources were T cells, B-cell-depleted T cells, or PBMCs; the material itself was cDNA or gDNA.

The germline gives CDR1 SGHVS, CDR2 FNYEAQ. This CDR3 contains 18 residues. With 0 bases clipped from V and 0 bases from J, the junction kept 6 bases outside the gene matches. Original methodology: For nucleated cells, counts were estimated from reference gene primer amplification. Profiled with immunoSEQ multiplex PCR; TCRdb holds only in-frame clones, not every one. V and J calls and clone size are given by that table; D and trimming were obtained from the DNA. Here the sample spans about 270,000 clones, more than 70% being singletons. The sequence was collected from a woman aged 45 to 65 with acute or convalescent COVID-19. The sequenced sample was peripheral blood. The chain couples TRBV7-6 to TRBJ2-1; TRBD2 matches at 9 bases. The CDR3 here is CASSLAASGDLSYNEQFF. The CDR3 region has the DNA TGTGCCAGCAGCTTAGCGGCTAGCGGGGACCTCTCCTACAATGAGCAGTTCTTC.